What follows are 24 T cell receptor beta chains derived from one specimen sequenced in a study of vaccination effects on CD4 cells after COVID-19. The method was immunoSEQ multiplex PCR; TCRdb's version includes in-frame clones alone and lacks a portion of them. Of about 38,000 clones in the sample, approximately 82% were seen once. Antigen-specific CD4+ T cell clonotypes were called by their expansion after viral peptide-pool culture in ViraFEST. Upon completion of 10 to 11 days in culture, CD4+ T cells were isolated. Two-dose BNT162b2 or mRNA-1273 vaccination was given to participants. Their specific antigens are unknown. The sample in question was CD4+ T cells from PBMCs cultured with HCoV-NL63 spike peptides, obtained after COVID-19 vaccination. These receptors were obtained from a human donor who received a COVID-19 vaccine. Some clones in this sample may be carry-over from other donors' samples.

A single count supports this clone. V usage is TRBV7-2 and J usage is TRBJ1-2; possibly TRBD1 for D (5 bases). V lost 5 bases to trimming and J lost 4 bases, with 14 bases between them. CDR3 length equals 14 residues. Germline-derived CDR1 and CDR2 are SGHTA and FQGNSA. This CDR3 reads CASSPKTALYGYTF. The CDR3 DNA follows: TGTGCCAGCAGCCCAAAGACAGCCCTCTATGGCTACACCTTC. The complete variable domain, with remaining parts taken from reference TRBV7-2 and TRBJ1-2, reads GAGVSQSPSNKVTEKGKDVELRCDPISGHTALYWYRQSLGQGLEFLIYFQGNSAPDKSGLPSDRFSAERTGGSVSTLTIQRTQQEDSAVYLCASSPKTALYGYTFGSGTRLTVV.

The V and J genes are TRBV5-1 and TRBJ2-5; D gene unclear. With 3 bases removed from V and 0 bases from J, the gap between germline ends came to 3 bases. This CDR3 is built from 12 residues. The germline CDR1 and CDR2 sequences are SGHRS and YFSETQ. The CDR3 DNA follows: TGCGCCAGCAGCTACAACCAAGAGACCCAGTACTTC. This translates into CASSYNQETQYF.

The rearrangement links TRBV29-1 to TRBJ1-2; 7 nucleotides agree with TRBD1. This CDR3 comprises 15 residues. CDR1 and CDR2 from the germline V gene are SQVTM and ANQGSEA. V gave up 1 base and J gave up 5 bases; unmatched junction bases: 10. In DNA, the CDR3 is TGCAGCGTTGAAGGGACAGTCGTCAGGGGGTATGGCTACACCTTC. Protein: CSVEGTVVRGYGYTF.

V gene TRBV9 combines with J gene TRBJ1-6; tentatively, D is TRBD1 (5 bases). V was trimmed by 1 base and J by 4 bases, leaving 6 bases between them. This CDR3 region has 14 residues. CDR1 is SGDLS, CDR2 YYNGEE, per germline. The CDR3 sequence is CASSVTGYNSPLHF. The CDR3 nucleotides are TGTGCCAGCAGCGTAACAGGATATAATTCACCCCTCCACTTT.

J is TRBJ2-1 and V is TRBV10-3; 8 bases match TRBD2. CDR3 size: 13 residues. After removal of 8 bases from V and 4 bases from J, the junction contained 4 bases not matched to a gene. Germline CDR1 reads ENHRY; CDR2 reads SYGVKD. The CDR3 DNA reads TGTGCCATCCAGGCGGGGGGATACAATGAGCAGTTCTTC. This sequence encodes CAIQAGGYNEQFF.

Of note for this clone: An end of the junction does not agree with germline; a read error may underlie this. The J gene is TRBJ1-1, the V gene TRBV7-2; D may be TRBD1 (5 bases). The CDR3 is 15 amino acids. Germline CDR1 SGHTA, CDR2 FQGNSA. CDR3: CASSVAGIMNTEAFF. In DNA, the CDR3 is TGTGCCAGCAGCGTAGCAGGGATCATGAACACTGAAGCTTTCTTT.

The chain has TRBV5-1 and TRBJ2-7; 13 bases agree with TRBD2. CDR3 length: 15 residues. Per the germline V gene, CDR1 is SGHRS and CDR2 is YFSETQ. Trimming removed 4 bases from V and 9 bases from J; junction bases left unmatched: 10. Here the CDR3 DNA reads TGCGCCAGCAGCCTCGGTGGGACTAGCGGGGTGGGGCAGTACGTC. As protein: CASSLGGTSGVGQYV.

This sequence joins TRBV19 and TRBJ1-1; D may be TRBD1 (5 bases). Trimming took off 1 base at V and 5 bases at J, with 17 bases between the two ends. The germline V gene has CDR1 LNHDA and CDR2 SQIVND (reference sequence). The CDR3 contains 16 residues. The CDR3 DNA follows: TGTGCCAGTAGTATAGGGGGCCGCTCCCTTCGAACTGAAGCTTTCTTT. Encoded protein: CASSIGGRSLRTEAFF.

The V and J genes are TRBV5-5 and TRBJ2-7, with 7 bases aligning to TRBD1. After removal of 1 base from V and 7 bases from J, the junction contained 2 bases not matched to a gene. This CDR3 has 12 amino acids. Germline V lookup: CDR1 SGHKS, CDR2 YYEKEE (reference sequence). The CDR3 nucleotides are TGTGCCAGCAGCTTGCCAGGGGGTGAGCAGTACGTC. Residues: CASSLPGGEQYV.

This chain connects TRBV9 to TRBJ1-3, with 8 bases aligning to TRBD1. V trimming: 0 bases; J trimming: 6 bases; junction bases outside the gene matches: 2. This CDR3 comprises 14 residues. Germline V gives CDR1 SGDLS, CDR2 YYNGEE. The CDR3 spells CASSVDQGANTIYF. The CDR3 DNA sequence: TGTGCCAGCAGCGTAGACCAGGGGGCAAACACCATATATTTT.

The gene calls are TRBV9 and TRBJ2-5; 7 bases align to TRBD1. The CDR3 has 15 amino acids. From germline, CDR1 is SGDLS and CDR2 YYNGEE. Trimming took 4 bases from V and 0 from J; bases not matched to a gene: 6. The CDR3 here is CASSPRGQYQETQYF. Written as DNA, the CDR3 is TGTGCCAGCAGCCCACGGGGACAGTACCAAGAGACCCAGTACTTC.

The rearrangement uses TRBV12-3 or TRBV12-4 and TRBJ1-2; D is undetermined. Trimming took 6 bases from V and 0 from J, leaving 8 bases between them. The CDR3 loop spans 13 amino acids. CDR3 loop: CASSPQSNYGYTF. DNA of the CDR3: TGTGCCAGCAGCCCACAATCTAACTATGGCTACACCTTC.

The chain uses TRBV7-3 and TRBJ2-2, with TRBD1 as a possible D gene (6 bases). The CDR3 sequence is 16 residues long. The germline V gene has CDR1 SGHTA and CDR2 FQGTGA. The V gene lost 3 bases and the J gene lost 1 base, with 12 bases spanning the gap. CDR3 in DNA: TGTGCCAGCAGCTTGATAGGCAGGGGGAACACCGGGGAGCTGTTTTTT. Protein product: CASSLIGRGNTGELFF.

The chain is built from TRBV7-3 and TRBJ2-1; weak D call: TRBD2 (6 bases). The CDR3 length is 13 residues. Germline values: CDR1 SGHTA, CDR2 FQGTGA. The V end was cut by 3 bases, the J end by 9 bases, with 12 bases between. CDR3 DNA: TGTGCCAGCAGCTTTTCACAGGAGGGTGAGCAGTTCTTC. Translation gives CASSFSQEGEQFF.

This clone is a singleton in its sample. The chain has TRBV2 and TRBJ1-2; no clear D gene. Germline V lookup: CDR1 SNHLY, CDR2 FYNNEI. V dropped 1 base and J dropped 3 bases, with 15 bases sitting between them. The CDR3 is 16 residues long. The CDR3 sequence: CASSEGRTVNHYGYTF. As DNA, the CDR3 is TGTGCCAGCAGTGAAGGAAGGACGGTGAACCACTATGGCTACACCTTC.

This clone was recorded only once. The genes are TRBV7-9 and TRBJ1-3, with D possibly being TRBD1 (5 bases). The CDR3 sequence is 16 residues long. Deletions cut 5 bases from V and 4 bases from J, with 18 bases between. Germline V gene data show CDR1 as SEHNR and CDR2 as FQNEAQ (reference sequence). CDR3 region: CASSRGVGTLGNTIYF. The CDR3 region has the DNA TGTGCCAGCAGCCGAGGCGTGGGGACCTTGGGAAACACCATATATTTT.

This clone was seen only a few times. This chain uses TRBV10-1 with TRBJ2-5; D is ambiguous. Trimming removed 0 bases from V and 5 bases from J, with 10 bases in between. Germline assignment: CDR1 WNHNN and CDR2 SYGVQD (reference sequence). The CDR3 loop spans 14 amino acids. CDR3 protein: CASSESVGTETQYF. The CDR3, as DNA: TGCGCCAGCAGTGAGTCCGTCGGTACGGAGACCCAGTACTTC.

The J gene is TRBJ1-6, the V gene TRBV10-3, with a weak D call TRBD1 (6 bases). This CDR3 region has 14 residues. The V gene's germline CDR1 is ENHRY and CDR2 SYGVKD. Trimming cost V 10 bases and J 9 bases, with 19 bases left between them. CDR3 coding DNA: TGTGCCACCTCGCCAGCAGGGGAGGCTTCACCCCTCCACTTT. It specifies CATSPAGEASPLHF.

The chain uses TRBV19 and TRBJ1-3; D gene uncertain. This CDR3 has 13 residues. Germline values: CDR1 LNHDA, CDR2 SQIVND (reference sequence). The V end lost 7 bases, the J end lost 0 bases, and 7 bases lay between the germline ends. This chain's CDR3 is CASKPFSGNTIYF. The DNA of the CDR3 is TGTGCCAGTAAGCCCTTCTCTGGAAACACCATATATTTT.

V gene TRBV28 combines with J gene TRBJ2-5; TRBD1 matches 7 bases. V shed 2 bases and J 4 bases; nucleotides not matched to a gene: 4. The CDR3 is made up of 14 amino acids. From germline, CDR1 is MDHEN and CDR2 SYDVKM. The CDR3 bases are TGTGCCAGCAGTTTACCTGGGACAGCAGAGACCCAGTACTTC. This gives the protein CASSLPGTAETQYF.

The chain joins TRBV19 to TRBJ1-5, with D hard to call. Germline assignment: CDR1 LNHDA and CDR2 SQIVND (reference sequence). This CDR3 region has 12 residues. V was shortened by 7 bases and J by 3 bases, with 7 bases between the two germline ends. The CDR3 region is CASNTINQPQHF. Written as DNA, the CDR3 is TGTGCCAGTAATACGATCAATCAGCCCCAGCATTTT.

The V and J genes are TRBV10-3 and TRBJ2-7; D tentatively fits TRBD1 or TRBD2 (5 bases each). The CDR3 sequence is 14 residues long. Germline V lookup: CDR1 ENHRY, CDR2 SYGVKD. V was shortened by 3 bases and J by 3 bases, with 12 bases between the two germline ends. CDR3 protein: CAISDGGTNYEQYV. The CDR3 nucleotides are TGTGCCATCAGTGATGGTGGGACCAACTACGAGCAGTACGTC.

The chain links TRBV19 to TRBJ2-2; D remains unclear. This CDR3 region has 14 residues. Germline lookup yields CDR1 LNHDA and CDR2 SQIVND (reference sequence). V lost 7 bases to trimming and J lost 6 bases, with 15 bases between them. The CDR3 spells CASTPQLGSGELFF. The CDR3 nucleotides read TGTGCCAGTACCCCGCAGTTAGGTTCCGGGGAGCTGTTTTTT.

The rearrangement links TRBV6-5 to TRBJ1-1, with 8 bases aligning to TRBD1. Germline CDR1 reads MNHEY; CDR2 reads SVGAGI. V shed 6 bases and J 3 bases; nucleotides not matched to a gene: 9. This CDR3 has 15 residues. The CDR3 DNA reads TGTGCCAGCAGCCCCCTTCAGGGGGCGGACACTGAAGCTTTCTTT. It specifies CASSPLQGADTEAFF.